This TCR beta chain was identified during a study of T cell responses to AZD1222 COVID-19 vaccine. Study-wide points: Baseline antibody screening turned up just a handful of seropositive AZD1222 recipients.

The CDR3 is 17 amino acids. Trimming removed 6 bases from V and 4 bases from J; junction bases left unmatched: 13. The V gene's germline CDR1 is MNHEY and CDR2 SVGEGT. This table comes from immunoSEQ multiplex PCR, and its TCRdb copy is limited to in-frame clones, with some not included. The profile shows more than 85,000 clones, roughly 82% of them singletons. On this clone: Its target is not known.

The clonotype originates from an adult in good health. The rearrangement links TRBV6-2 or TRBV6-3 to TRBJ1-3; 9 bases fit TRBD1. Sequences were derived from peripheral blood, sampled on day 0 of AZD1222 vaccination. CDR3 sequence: CASSQPRDRAAGNTIYF. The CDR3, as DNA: TGTGCCAGCAGCCAACCTCGGGACAGGGCTGCGGGAAACACCATATATTTT.